This T cell receptor (beta chain) emerged from a study of T cells expressing NK-cell markers. There are 15 residues in the CDR3. Germline CDR1 reads SGHVS; CDR2 reads FQNEAQ. After re-calling the 5' RACE reads, TCRdb lists one entry per CDR3 protein, DNA absent. The repertoire table contains roughly 450,000 distinct CDR3 sequences. The receptor comes from a woman aged 45-65 years in good health. V is TRBV7-8 and J is TRBJ1-1; the TRBD1 assignment by TCRdb is unverifiable without DNA. The sample comprised blood T cells: a sorted CD56 or NKG2C T cell subset, CD4+ or CD8+ T cells, or bulk PBMC T cells (not recorded which). CDR3: CASSPRPSGRTEAFF. Filled out from reference TRBV7-8 and TRBJ1-1, the complete variable domain reads GAGVSQSPRYKVAKRGQDVALRCDPISGHVSLFWYQQALGQGPEFLTYFQNEAQLDKSGLPSDRFFAERPEGSVSTLKIQRTQQEDSAVYLCASSPRPSGRTEAFFGQGTRLTVV.